This T cell receptor beta chain was captured in a study of blood T cell repertoires in COVID-19. Turning to the study itself: Whether acute or convalescent, the COVID-19 samples came from the United States, Italy and Spain. From T cells, B-cell-depleted T cells, or PBMCs came the material, which was cDNA or gDNA.

Germline V lookup: CDR1 ENHRY, CDR2 SYGVKD. V trimming: 6 bases; J trimming: 5 bases; junction bases outside the gene matches: 8. The CDR3 runs 15 residues. This clone was seen a single time. Authors' processing steps: Counts of nucleated cells, estimated from reference gene primer amplification, were obtained. The assay was immunoSEQ multiplex PCR, and TCRdb's table has in-frame clones only and misses some. The DNA gave D and trimming, while V, J and clone size come from that table. In the table there are tens of thousands of clones, 60% to 85% of which are singletons. The rearrangement links TRBV10-3 to TRBJ2-7; 12 bases align to TRBD1. The TCR sequence derives from a human donor in a cohort sampled during active COVID-19. The sample taken for sequencing was peripheral blood. The DNA of the CDR3 is TGTGCCATCAGCAGGGGACAGGGGGCCGGCGACGAGCAGTACTTC. Protein: CAISRGQGAGDEQYF.